This passage covers 21 T cell receptor beta chains from one sample sequenced in a study of T cell responses to AZD1222 COVID-19 vaccine listed by TCRdb under 2021. The meaning of the sample's time point label: about 28 days (+/-7) after the second vaccine dose. The library was prepared using the immunoSEQ multiplex PCR assay. TCRdb holds this immuneACCESS table with in-frame rearrangements only. Some clones are missing; in checked studies, unresolved V genes explain under half, and the rest has no known cause. The table for this sample lists about 79,000 clones; roughly 87% of them were counted only once. The leading ten clones occupy 28% of the sample. The sequenced sample was peripheral blood, obtained 28 days after the second AZD1222 dose. Source of these receptors: an adult who received the AZD1222 COVID-19 vaccine.

V usage is TRBV18 and J usage is TRBJ1-5; the D is unclear. CDR3 length equals 14 residues. The germline V and J ends were trimmed by 2 bases and 3 bases, with 8 bases remaining between them. Per germline, CDR1 KGHSH and CDR2 LQKENI. CDR3 nucleotide sequence: TGTGCCAGCTCACCATCCCAGGACAATCAGCCCCAGCATTTT. It codes for CASSPSQDNQPQHF.

This clone was seen only once. V usage is TRBV6-5 and J usage is TRBJ2-7; D possibly corresponds to TRBD1 (7 bases). V lost 6 bases and J lost 3, with 12 bases in between. Germline V gene sequence: CDR1 MNHEY, CDR2 SVGAGI. The CDR3 sequence is 13 residues long. The CDR3 protein is CASREGQIYEQYF. DNA of the CDR3: TGTGCCAGCAGGGAGGGACAGATCTACGAGCAGTACTTC.

A word on this clone: The DNA is omitted, as the CDR3 cannot be located on it reliably, and the CDR3 follows TCRdb's listing. The chain carries TRBV21-1 and TRBJ1-3. TRBV21-1 is a known pseudogene. The CDR3 numbers 15 amino acids, ends counted. CDR3 in amino acids: CASWGGGSSGNTIYF.

The chain uses TRBV2 and TRBJ2-5; D is perhaps TRBD2 (6 bases). The germline CDR1 and CDR2 sequences are SNHLY and FYNNEI. The CDR3 length is 15 residues. V was cut by 3 bases and J by 7 bases, with 18 bases left in between. The CDR3: CASSDKGLDHGTQYF. CDR3 DNA: TGTGCCAGCAGTGATAAGGGACTCGACCACGGGACCCAGTACTTC.

This clone has just a few counts. The V call is TRBV18, the J call TRBJ1-5, with TRBD1 matching over 10 bases. CDR1 and CDR2 from the germline V gene are KGHSH and LQKENI. This CDR3 is 15 amino acids long. V gave up 6 bases and J gave up 7 bases; unmatched junction bases: 9. This chain's CDR3 is CASSIGTGVGQPQHF. CDR3 in DNA: TGTGCCAGCTCTATCGGGACAGGGGTCGGCCAGCCCCAGCATTTT.

The chain has TRBV3-1 (or the pseudogene TRBV3-2) and TRBJ2-1; 7 bases align to TRBD2. The J segment lost 0 bases and the V segment lost 3 bases, leaving 20 bases of the junction unmatched. Germline CDR1 and CDR2: LGHDT and YNNKEL (reference sequence). The CDR3 sequence is 21 residues long. Here the CDR3 DNA reads TGTGCCAGCAGCCATGAGGTCCGGACCCCTTTAGGGAGGGCCTCCTACAATGAGCAGTTCTTC. This translates into CASSHEVRTPLGRASYNEQFF.

The chain uses TRBV10-3 and TRBJ2-5, with 8 bases identical to TRBD2. This CDR3 has 16 residues. Trimming cost V 10 bases and J 5 bases; bases outside gene matches: 18. CDR1 is ENHRY and CDR2 is SYGVKD in the germline V gene. Here the CDR3 reads CATVEPGGPIGETQYF. Here the CDR3 DNA reads TGTGCCACCGTGGAACCGGGAGGGCCGATTGGGGAGACCCAGTACTTC.

The chain recombines TRBV11-2 with TRBJ2-3, with TRBD1 matching 9 bases. Germline lookup yields CDR1 SGHAT and CDR2 FQNNGV. V gave up 3 bases and J gave up 4 bases; unmatched junction bases: 8. The CDR3 spans 16 residues. The CDR3 nucleotides read TGTGCCAGCAGCTTCCTAACGGGACAGGGCGCAGATACGCAGTATTTT. Translating gives CASSFLTGQGADTQYF.

The chain recombines TRBV9 with TRBJ2-5; 8 bases agree with TRBD2. Germline trimming cut 0 bases from V and 5 bases from J; bases unmatched to any gene: 6. CDR1 SGDLS and CDR2 YYNGEE come from the germline V gene. This CDR3 region has 15 residues. The CDR3 DNA sequence: TGTGCCAGCAGCGTAGAAGGAGCGGGAGTTGAGACCCAGTACTTC. Its translation is CASSVEGAGVETQYF.

This chain joins TRBV5-4 and TRBJ2-1; unclear D gene. Trimming removed 7 bases from V and 0 bases from J, with 11 bases in between. Germline V gene lookup returns CDR1 SGHNT and CDR2 YYREEE (reference sequence). This CDR3 contains 14 residues. The CDR3 nucleotides read TGTGCCAGCGGCTACGTGAGCTCCTACAATGAGCAGTTCTTC. Translation: CASGYVSSYNEQFF.

This clone was counted a single time. The rearrangement joins TRBV7-2 to TRBJ2-7; TRBD2 matches 9 bases. V trimming: 10 bases; J trimming: 5 bases; junction bases outside the gene matches: 12. This CDR3 is built from 14 residues. CDR1 is SGHTA and CDR2 is FQGNSA in the germline V gene. The CDR3 spells CATQWGSGRHEQYF. The CDR3 DNA follows: TGTGCCACCCAATGGGGTAGCGGGAGACACGAGCAGTACTTC.

This rearrangement joins TRBV28 to TRBJ1-3; unclear D gene. The CDR3 totals 13 residues. The V gene's germline CDR1 is MDHEN and CDR2 SYDVKM. The V end lost 2 bases, the J end lost 5 bases, and 7 bases lay between the germline ends. The CDR3 DNA follows: TGTGCCAGCAGTTTAGGGCGGAGAAACACCATATATTTT. Protein product: CASSLGRRNTIYF.

This sequence joins TRBV5-1 and TRBJ1-2, with TRBD1 as a possible D gene (5 bases). The V gene's germline CDR1 is SGHRS and CDR2 YFSETQ. The CDR3 consists of 13 residues. Deletions cut 4 bases from V and 8 bases from J, with 15 bases between. The CDR3 reads CASSPEGHGGYTF. The CDR3 bases are TGCGCCAGCAGCCCGGAGGGGCACGGAGGCTACACCTTC. The entire variable domain, with the rest obtained from reference TRBV5-1 and TRBJ1-2, is as follows: KAGVTQTPRYLIKTRGQQVTLSCSPISGHRSVSWYQQTPGQGLQFLFEYFSETQRNKGNFPGRFSGRQFSNSRSEMNVSTLELGDSALYLCASSPEGHGGYTFGSGTRLTVV.

The chain is built from TRBV19 and TRBJ2-7; the match to TRBD2 covers 10 bases. The CDR3 has 18 residues. Germline V CDR1 and CDR2: LNHDA, SQIVND (reference sequence). Trimming cost V 3 bases and J 2 bases; bases outside gene matches: 13. As DNA, the CDR3 is TGTGCCAGTAGTATTTCTAGCGGGGGACCCTTAACGGCCTACGAGCAGTACTTC. Its translation: CASSISSGGPLTAYEQYF.

The chain has TRBV11-2 and TRBJ1-3, with D perhaps TRBD1 (5 bases). Trimming left V 5 bases short and J 7 bases short, with 18 bases between. CDR1 and CDR2 (germline): SGHAT, FQNNGV. The CDR3 is 15 residues long. CDR3 sequence: CASSLAGDRWNTIYF. The CDR3 DNA reads TGTGCCAGCAGCCTAGCGGGGGACCGGTGGAACACCATATATTTT.

This sequence joins TRBV7-9 and TRBJ2-1, with 10 nucleotides matching TRBD2. The trim removed 0 bases at V and 4 bases at J, leaving 9 bases unmatched. CDR1 and CDR2 from the germline V gene are SEHNR and FQNEAQ (reference sequence). The CDR3 contains 18 residues. In DNA, the CDR3 is TGTGCCAGCAGCTTAGCCCCTTCCCTAGCGGGGGTTTACAATGAGCAGTTCTTC. It yields the protein CASSLAPSLAGVYNEQFF. Full variable domain (outside the CDR3, taken from reference TRBV7-9 and TRBJ2-1): DTGVSQNPRHKITKRGQNVTFRCDPISEHNRLYWYRQTLGQGPEFLTYFQNEAQLEKSRLLSDRFSAERPKGSFSTLEIQRTEQGDSAMYLCASSLAPSLAGVYNEQFFGPGTRLTVL.

This clone was seen a handful of times. CDR3 in DNA: TGTGCCAGCAGCTTCGCTCATCCGGGACTAGCGGGAGAAACAGATACGCAGTATTTT. This codes for CASSFAHPGLAGETDTQYF. The chain couples TRBV7-9 to TRBJ2-3; TRBD2 matches 14 bases. Germline assignment: CDR1 SEHNR and CDR2 FQNEAQ (reference sequence). This CDR3 contains 19 residues. V shed 3 bases and J 3 bases; nucleotides not matched to a gene: 11.

V is TRBV6-5 and J is TRBJ1-2; 8 nucleotides line up with TRBD1. Trimming cost V 7 bases and J 10 bases; bases outside gene matches: 8. The germline CDR1 and CDR2 sequences are MNHEY and SVGAGI. This CDR3 region has 12 residues. CDR3 sequence: CASTMTGANYTF. CDR3 nucleotide sequence: TGTGCCAGCACTATGACAGGGGCGAACTACACCTTC.

The J gene is TRBJ2-1, the V gene TRBV18; D possibly corresponds to TRBD1 (5 bases). This CDR3 is built from 13 residues. V dropped 7 bases and J dropped 7 bases, with 14 bases sitting between them. The germline CDR1 and CDR2 sequences are KGHSH and LQKENI. The CDR3 reads CASFPDSRNEQFF. In DNA form, the CDR3 reads TGTGCCAGCTTCCCAGACAGCCGGAATGAGCAGTTCTTC.

The chain employs TRBV5-4 and TRBJ1-2; TRBD1 agrees at 9 bases. The junction had 5 bases not matched to a gene; V was cut back by 4 bases and J by 7 bases. This CDR3 comprises 13 residues. The germline V gene encodes CDR1 SGHNT and CDR2 YYREEE (reference sequence). CDR3 nucleotides: TGTGCCAGCAGCGGGGACAGGGTTCTTGGCTACACCTTC. This codes for CASSGDRVLGYTF.

V and J are TRBV18 and TRBJ2-7; perhaps D is TRBD1 or TRBD2 (5 bases each). The ends were cut back, 3 bases at V and 3 bases at J, with 12 bases in the middle. CDR3 length: 14 amino acids. Looked up from germline, CDR1 is KGHSH and CDR2 is LQKENI. The CDR3 spells CASSPGDLRYEQYF. CDR3 DNA sequence: TGTGCCAGCTCACCTGGGGACCTTCGCTACGAGCAGTACTTC.